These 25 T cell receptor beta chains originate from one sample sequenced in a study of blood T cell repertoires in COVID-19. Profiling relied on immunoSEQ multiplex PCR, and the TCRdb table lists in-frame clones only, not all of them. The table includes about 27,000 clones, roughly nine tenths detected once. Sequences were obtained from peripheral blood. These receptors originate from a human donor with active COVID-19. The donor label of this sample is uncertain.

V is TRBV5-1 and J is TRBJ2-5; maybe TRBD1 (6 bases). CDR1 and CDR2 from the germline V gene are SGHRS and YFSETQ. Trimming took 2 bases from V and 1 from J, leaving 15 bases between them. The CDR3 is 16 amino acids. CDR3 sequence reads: CASSLRSQGSQETQYF. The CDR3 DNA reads TGCGCCAGCAGCTTAAGATCTCAGGGGAGCCAAGAGACCCAGTACTTC.

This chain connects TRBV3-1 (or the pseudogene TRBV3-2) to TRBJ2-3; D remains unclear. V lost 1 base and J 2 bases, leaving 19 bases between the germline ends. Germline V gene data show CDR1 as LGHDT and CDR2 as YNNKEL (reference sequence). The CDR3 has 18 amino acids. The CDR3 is CASSQAYPDIVDTDTQYF. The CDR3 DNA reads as TGTGCCAGCAGCCAAGCCTACCCCGATATCGTCGACACAGATACGCAGTATTTT.

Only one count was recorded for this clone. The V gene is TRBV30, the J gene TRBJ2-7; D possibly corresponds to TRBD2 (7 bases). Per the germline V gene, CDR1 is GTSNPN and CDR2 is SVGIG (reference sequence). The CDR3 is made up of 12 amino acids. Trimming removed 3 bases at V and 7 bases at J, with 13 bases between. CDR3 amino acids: CAWSRGAWEQYF. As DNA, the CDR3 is TGTGCCTGGAGCCGGGGGGCTTGGGAGCAGTACTTC. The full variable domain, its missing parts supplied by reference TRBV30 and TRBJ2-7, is SQTIHQWPATLVQPVGSPLSLECTVEGTSNPNLYWYRQAAGRGLQLLFYSVGIGQISSEVPQNLSASRPQDRQFILSSKKLLLSDSGFYLCAWSRGAWEQYFGPGTRLTVT.

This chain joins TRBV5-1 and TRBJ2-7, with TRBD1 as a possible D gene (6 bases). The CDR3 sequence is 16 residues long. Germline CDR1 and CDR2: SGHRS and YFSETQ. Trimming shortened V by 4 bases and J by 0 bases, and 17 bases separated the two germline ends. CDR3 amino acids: CASSAMTGPSSYEQYF. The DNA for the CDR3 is TGCGCCAGCAGCGCGATGACAGGCCCGAGCTCCTACGAGCAGTACTTC.

The CDR3 loop reads CAWSVGLAGGPNSYNEQFF. Here the CDR3 DNA reads TGTGCCTGGAGTGTAGGACTAGCGGGAGGCCCTAATTCCTACAATGAGCAGTTCTTC. The chain combines TRBV30 with TRBJ2-1, with 14 nucleotides matching TRBD2. Germline V gene lookup returns CDR1 GTSNPN and CDR2 SVGIG (reference sequence). The V and J ends lost 0 bases and 1 base, in that order; junction bases with no gene match: 8. The length of the CDR3 is 19 residues.

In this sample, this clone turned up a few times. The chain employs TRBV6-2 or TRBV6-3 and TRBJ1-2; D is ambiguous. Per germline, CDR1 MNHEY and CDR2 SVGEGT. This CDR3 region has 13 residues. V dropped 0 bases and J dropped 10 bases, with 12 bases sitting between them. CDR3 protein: CASSYSNGQPYTF. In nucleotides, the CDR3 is TGTGCCAGCAGTTACTCGAATGGGCAGCCCTACACCTTC.

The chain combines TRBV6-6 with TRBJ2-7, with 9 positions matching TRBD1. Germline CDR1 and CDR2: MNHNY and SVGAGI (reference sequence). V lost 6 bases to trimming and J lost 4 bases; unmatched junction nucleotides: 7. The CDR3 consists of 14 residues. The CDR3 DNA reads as TGTGCCAGCAGCCCCACAGGGGGCGGGTACGAGCAGTACTTC. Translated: CASSPTGGGYEQYF.

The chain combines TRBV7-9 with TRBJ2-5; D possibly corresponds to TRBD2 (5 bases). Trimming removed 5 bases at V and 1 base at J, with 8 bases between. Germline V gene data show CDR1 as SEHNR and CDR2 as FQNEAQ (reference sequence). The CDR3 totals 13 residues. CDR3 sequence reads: CASSPGFQETQYF. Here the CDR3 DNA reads TGTGCCAGCAGCCCGGGGTTCCAAGAGACCCAGTACTTC.

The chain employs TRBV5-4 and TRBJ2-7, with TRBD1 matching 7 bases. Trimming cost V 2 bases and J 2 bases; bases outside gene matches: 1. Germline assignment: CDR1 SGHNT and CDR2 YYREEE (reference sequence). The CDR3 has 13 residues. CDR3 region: CASSFQGAYEQYF. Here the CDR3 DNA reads TGTGCCAGCAGCTTCCAGGGGGCCTACGAGCAGTACTTC.

The CDR3 sequence is CASSLWSNYNEQFF. CDR3 coding DNA: TGTGCCAGCAGCTTGTGGTCTAATTACAATGAGCAGTTCTTC. The chain links TRBV5-6 to TRBJ2-1; D not certain. Germline CDR1 is SGHDT and CDR2 is YYEEEE. V dropped 1 base and J dropped 4 bases, with 9 bases sitting between them. This CDR3 region has 14 residues.

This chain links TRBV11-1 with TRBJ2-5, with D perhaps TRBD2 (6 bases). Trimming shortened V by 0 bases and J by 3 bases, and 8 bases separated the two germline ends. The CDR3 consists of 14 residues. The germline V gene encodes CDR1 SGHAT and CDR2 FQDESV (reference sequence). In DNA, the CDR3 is TGTGCCAGCAGCTTAGCGCTAGCGAAAGAGACCCAGTACTTC. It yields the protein CASSLALAKETQYF.

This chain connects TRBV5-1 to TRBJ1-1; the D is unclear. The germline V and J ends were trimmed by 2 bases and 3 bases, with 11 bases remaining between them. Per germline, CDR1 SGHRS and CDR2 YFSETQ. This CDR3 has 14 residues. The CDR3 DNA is TGCGCCAGCAGCTTAGAGCCTCGGGACACTGAAGCTTTCTTT. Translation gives CASSLEPRDTEAFF. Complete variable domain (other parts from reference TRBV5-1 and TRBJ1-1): KAGVTQTPRYLIKTRGQQVTLSCSPISGHRSVSWYQQTPGQGLQFLFEYFSETQRNKGNFPGRFSGRQFSNSRSEMNVSTLELGDSALYLCASSLEPRDTEAFFGQGTRLTVV.

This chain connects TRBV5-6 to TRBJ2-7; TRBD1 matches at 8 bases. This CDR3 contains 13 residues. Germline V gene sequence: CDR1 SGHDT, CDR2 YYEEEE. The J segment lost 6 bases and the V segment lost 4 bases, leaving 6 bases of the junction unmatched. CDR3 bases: TGTGCCAGCAGCAGGGGACAGGTCCGCGAGCAGTACTTC. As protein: CASSRGQVREQYF.

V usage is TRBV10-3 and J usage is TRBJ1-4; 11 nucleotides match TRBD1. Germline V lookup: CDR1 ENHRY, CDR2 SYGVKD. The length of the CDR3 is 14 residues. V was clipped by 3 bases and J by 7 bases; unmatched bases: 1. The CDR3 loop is CAISEGTGGEKLFF. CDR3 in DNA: TGTGCCATCAGTGAAGGGACAGGGGGTGAAAAACTGTTTTTT.

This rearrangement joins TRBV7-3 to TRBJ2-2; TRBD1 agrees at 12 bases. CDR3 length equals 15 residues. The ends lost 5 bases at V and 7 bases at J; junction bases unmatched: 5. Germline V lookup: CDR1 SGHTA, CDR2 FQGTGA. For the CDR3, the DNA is TGTGCCAGCAGCCCCGGGACAGGGGGCAACGGGGAGCTGTTTTTT. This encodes CASSPGTGGNGELFF.

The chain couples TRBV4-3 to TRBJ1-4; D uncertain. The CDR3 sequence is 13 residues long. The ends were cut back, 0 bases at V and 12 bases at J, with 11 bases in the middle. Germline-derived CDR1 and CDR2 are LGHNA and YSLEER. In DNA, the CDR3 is TGCGCCAGCAGCCAAGATATGGTTTCGGAACTGTTTTTT. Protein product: CASSQDMVSELFF.

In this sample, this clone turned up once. The CDR3 spells CASIRAGARGEKLFF. In nucleotides, the CDR3 is TGTGCCAGCATACGTGCGGGGGCTAGGGGTGAAAAACTGTTTTTT. V usage is TRBV2 and J usage is TRBJ1-4, with a tentative D call TRBD1 (6 bases). V was cut by 7 bases and J by 7 bases, with 19 bases left in between. This CDR3 region has 15 residues. Germline-derived CDR1 and CDR2 are SNHLY and FYNNEI.

DNA for the CDR3: TGTGCCAGCAGCTTAGCCGGGACAGTCTGGGAGCAGTACTTC. Its protein product is CASSLAGTVWEQYF. V and J are TRBV7-9 and TRBJ2-7, with 7 bases matching TRBD1. Trimming took 0 bases from V and 7 from J; bases not matched to a gene: 6. CDR3 length equals 14 residues. Germline CDR1 reads SEHNR; CDR2 reads FQNEAQ (reference sequence).

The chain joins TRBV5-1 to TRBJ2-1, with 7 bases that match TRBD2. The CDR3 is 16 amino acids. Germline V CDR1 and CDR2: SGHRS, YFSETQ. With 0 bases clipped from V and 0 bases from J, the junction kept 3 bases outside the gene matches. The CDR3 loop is CASSLEGGSSYNEQFF. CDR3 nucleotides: TGCGCCAGCAGCTTGGAGGGCGGGAGCTCCTACAATGAGCAGTTCTTC.

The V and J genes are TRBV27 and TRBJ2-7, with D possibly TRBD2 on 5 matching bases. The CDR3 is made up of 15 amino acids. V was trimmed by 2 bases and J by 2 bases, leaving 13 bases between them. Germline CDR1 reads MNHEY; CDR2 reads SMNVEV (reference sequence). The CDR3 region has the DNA TGTGCCAGCAGTTTAAGGGAGTCGGACCCCTACGAGCAGTACTTC. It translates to CASSLRESDPYEQYF.

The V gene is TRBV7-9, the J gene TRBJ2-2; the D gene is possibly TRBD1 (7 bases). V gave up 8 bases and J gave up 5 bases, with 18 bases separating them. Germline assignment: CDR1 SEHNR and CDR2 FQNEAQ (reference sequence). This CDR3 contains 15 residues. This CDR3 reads CASDPGGLQTGELFF. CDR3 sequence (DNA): TGTGCCAGCGATCCAGGGGGGCTACAAACCGGGGAGCTGTTTTTT.

In nucleotides, the CDR3 is TGTGCCACCAGTGGACAGGGAAGAAGGCCACCGGGGGAGCTGTTTTTT. It codes for CATSGQGRRPPGELFF. This chain joins TRBV24-1 and TRBJ2-2, with 7 bases matching TRBD1. Germline V gene data show CDR1 as KGHDR and CDR2 as SFDVKD. J was trimmed by 8 bases and V by 5 bases; bases with no gene match: 13. CDR3 length: 16 residues.

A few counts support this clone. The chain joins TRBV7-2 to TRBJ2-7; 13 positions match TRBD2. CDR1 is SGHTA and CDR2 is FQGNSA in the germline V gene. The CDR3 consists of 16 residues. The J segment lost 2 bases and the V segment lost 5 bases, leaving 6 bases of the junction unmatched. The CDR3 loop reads CASSLTSGGAPYEQYF. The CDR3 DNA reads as TGTGCCAGCAGCCTCACTAGCGGGGGGGCGCCCTACGAGCAGTACTTC.

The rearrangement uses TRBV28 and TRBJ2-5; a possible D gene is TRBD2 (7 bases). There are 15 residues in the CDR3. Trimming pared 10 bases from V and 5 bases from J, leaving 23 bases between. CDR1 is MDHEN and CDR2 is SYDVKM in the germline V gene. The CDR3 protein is CATDEGGAVGETQYF. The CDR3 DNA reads TGTGCCACGGACGAGGGGGGGGCGGTGGGGGAGACCCAGTACTTC. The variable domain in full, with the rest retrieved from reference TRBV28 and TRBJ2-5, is DVKVTQSSRYLVKRTGEKVFLECVQDMDHENMFWYRQDPGLGLRLIYFSYDVKMKEKGDIPEGYSVSREKKERFSLILESASTNQTSMYLCATDEGGAVGETQYFGPGTRLLVL.

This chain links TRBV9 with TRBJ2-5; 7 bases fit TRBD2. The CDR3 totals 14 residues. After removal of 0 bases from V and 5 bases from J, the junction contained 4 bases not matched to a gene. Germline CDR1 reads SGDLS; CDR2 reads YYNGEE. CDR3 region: CASSVDGRMETQYF. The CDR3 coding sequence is TGTGCCAGCAGCGTAGACGGGAGGATGGAGACCCAGTACTTC.